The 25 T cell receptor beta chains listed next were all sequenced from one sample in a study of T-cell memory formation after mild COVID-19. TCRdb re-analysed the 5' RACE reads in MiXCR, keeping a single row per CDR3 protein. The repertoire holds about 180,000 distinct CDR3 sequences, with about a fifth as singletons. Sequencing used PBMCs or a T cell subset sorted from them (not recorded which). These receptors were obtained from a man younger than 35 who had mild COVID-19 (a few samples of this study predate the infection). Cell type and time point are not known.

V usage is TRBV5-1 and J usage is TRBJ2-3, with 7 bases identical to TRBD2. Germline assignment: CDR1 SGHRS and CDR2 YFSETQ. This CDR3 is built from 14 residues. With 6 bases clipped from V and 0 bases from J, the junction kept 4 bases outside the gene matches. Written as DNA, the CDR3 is TGCGCCAGCACCTCGGGGGGTAGCACAGATACGCAGTATTTT. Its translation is CASTSGGSTDTQYF.

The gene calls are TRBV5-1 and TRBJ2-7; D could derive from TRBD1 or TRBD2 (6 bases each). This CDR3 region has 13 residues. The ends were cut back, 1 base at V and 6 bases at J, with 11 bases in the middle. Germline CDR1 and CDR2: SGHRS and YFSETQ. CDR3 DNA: TGCGCCAGCAGCTTGATGGGGGGCCTCGAGCAGTACGTC. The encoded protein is CASSLMGGLEQYV.

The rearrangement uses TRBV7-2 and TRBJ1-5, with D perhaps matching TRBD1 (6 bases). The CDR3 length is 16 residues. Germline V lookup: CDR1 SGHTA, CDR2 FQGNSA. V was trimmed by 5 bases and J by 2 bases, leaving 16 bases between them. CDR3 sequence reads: CASSNTRGPGNQPQHF. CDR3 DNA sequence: TGTGCCAGCAGCAACACCAGGGGTCCGGGCAATCAGCCCCAGCATTTT.

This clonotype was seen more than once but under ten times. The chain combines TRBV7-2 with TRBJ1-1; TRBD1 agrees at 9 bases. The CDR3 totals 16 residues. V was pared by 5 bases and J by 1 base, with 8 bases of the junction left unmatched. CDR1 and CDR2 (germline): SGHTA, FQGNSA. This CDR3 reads CASSRDREQTNTEAFF. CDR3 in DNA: TGTGCCAGCAGCCGGGACAGGGAGCAGACGAACACTGAAGCTTTCTTT.

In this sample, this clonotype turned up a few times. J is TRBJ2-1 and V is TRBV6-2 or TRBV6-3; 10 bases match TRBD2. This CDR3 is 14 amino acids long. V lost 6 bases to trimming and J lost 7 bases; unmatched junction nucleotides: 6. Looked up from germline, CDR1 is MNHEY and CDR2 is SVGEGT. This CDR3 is CASRSGGAGNEQFF. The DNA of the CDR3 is TGTGCCAGCAGAAGCGGGGGGGCGGGGAATGAGCAGTTCTTC.

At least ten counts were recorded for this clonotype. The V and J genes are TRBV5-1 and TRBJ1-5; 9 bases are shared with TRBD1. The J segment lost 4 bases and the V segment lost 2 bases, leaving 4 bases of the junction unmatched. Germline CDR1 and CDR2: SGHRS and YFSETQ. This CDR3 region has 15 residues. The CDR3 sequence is CASSFGDRANQPQHF. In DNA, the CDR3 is TGCGCCAGCAGCTTCGGGGACAGGGCAAATCAGCCCCAGCATTTT.

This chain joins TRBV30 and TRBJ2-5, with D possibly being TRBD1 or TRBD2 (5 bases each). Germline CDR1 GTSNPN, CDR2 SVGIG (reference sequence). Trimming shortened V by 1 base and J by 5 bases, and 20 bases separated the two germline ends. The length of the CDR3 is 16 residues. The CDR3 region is CAWSASQRGNVETQYF. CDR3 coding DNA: TGTGCCTGGAGTGCCTCCCAGAGGGGAAATGTGGAGACCCAGTACTTC.

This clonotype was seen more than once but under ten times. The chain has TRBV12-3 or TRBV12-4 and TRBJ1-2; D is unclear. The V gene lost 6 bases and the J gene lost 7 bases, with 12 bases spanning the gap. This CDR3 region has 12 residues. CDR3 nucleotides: TGTGCCAGCAGCAGAGGACTGGGTGGCTACACCTTC. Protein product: CASSRGLGGYTF.

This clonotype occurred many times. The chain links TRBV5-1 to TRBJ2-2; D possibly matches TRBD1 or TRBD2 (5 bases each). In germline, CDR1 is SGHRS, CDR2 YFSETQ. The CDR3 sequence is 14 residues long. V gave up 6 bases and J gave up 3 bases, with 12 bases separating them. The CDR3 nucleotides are TGCGCCAGCACCGGGACCGCCTACACCGGGGAGCTGTTTTTT. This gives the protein CASTGTAYTGELFF.

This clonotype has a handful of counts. CDR3 protein: CASRSGLDNEQFF. CDR3 nucleotide sequence: TGTGCCAGCAGATCCGGGTTAGACAATGAGCAGTTCTTC. The chain is built from TRBV27 and TRBJ2-1, with D uncertain. The CDR3 runs to 13 residues. With 6 bases removed from V and 5 bases from J, the gap between germline ends came to 11 bases. Looked up from germline, CDR1 is MNHEY and CDR2 is SMNVEV (reference sequence).

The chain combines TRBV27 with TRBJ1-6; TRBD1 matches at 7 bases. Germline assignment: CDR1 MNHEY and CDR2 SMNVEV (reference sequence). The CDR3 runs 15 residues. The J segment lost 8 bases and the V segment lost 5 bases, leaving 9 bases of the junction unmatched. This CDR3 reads CASSPRQGMDSPLHF. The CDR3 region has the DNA TGTGCCAGCAGTCCCCGACAGGGTATGGATTCACCCCTCCACTTT.

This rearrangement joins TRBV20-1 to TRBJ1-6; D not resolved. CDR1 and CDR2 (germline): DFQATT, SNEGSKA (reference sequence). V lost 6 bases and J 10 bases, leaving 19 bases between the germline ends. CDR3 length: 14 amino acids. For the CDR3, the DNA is TGCAGTGCCAGAACTTTCGGGCCACCCTCACCCCTCCACTTT. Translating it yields CSARTFGPPSPLHF.

The CDR3 DNA sequence: TGCGCCAGCAGCCCCCTGGGAGACGCCGGGTCCAATGAGCAGTTCTTC. Encoded protein: CASSPLGDAGSNEQFF. The V call is TRBV5-1, the J call TRBJ2-1, with D maybe TRBD2 (5 bases). Trimming shortened V by 4 bases and J by 6 bases, and 20 bases separated the two germline ends. Germline V lookup: CDR1 SGHRS, CDR2 YFSETQ. CDR3 length equals 16 residues.

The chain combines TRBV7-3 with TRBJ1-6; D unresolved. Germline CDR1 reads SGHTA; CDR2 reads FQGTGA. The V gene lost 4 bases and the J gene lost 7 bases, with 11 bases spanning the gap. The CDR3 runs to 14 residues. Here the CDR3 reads CASSSGTSNSPLHF. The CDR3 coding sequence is TGTGCCAGCAGCTCGGGAACTTCGAATTCACCCCTCCACTTT.

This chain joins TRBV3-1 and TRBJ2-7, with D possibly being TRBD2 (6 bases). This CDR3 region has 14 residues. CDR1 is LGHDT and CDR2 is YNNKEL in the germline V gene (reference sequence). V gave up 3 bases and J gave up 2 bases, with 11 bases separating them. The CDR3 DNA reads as TGTGCCAGCAGCCATTGGGACTTTCCCTACGAGCAGTACTTC. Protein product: CASSHWDFPYEQYF.

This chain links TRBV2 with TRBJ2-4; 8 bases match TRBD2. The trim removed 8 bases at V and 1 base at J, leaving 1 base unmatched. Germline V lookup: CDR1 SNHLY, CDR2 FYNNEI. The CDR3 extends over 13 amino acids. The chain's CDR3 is CASRGGAKNIQYF. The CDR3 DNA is TGTGCCAGCCGGGGGGGTGCCAAAAACATTCAGTACTTC.

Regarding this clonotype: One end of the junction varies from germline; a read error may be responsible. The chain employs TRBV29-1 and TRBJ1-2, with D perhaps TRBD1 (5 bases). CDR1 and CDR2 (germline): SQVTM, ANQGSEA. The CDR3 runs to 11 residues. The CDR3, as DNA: TGCAGCGCCAGGGATGGGGTGAGGTCTGACTTC. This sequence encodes CSARDGVRSDF. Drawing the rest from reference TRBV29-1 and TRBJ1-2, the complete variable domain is SAVISQKPSRDICQRGTSLTIQCQVDSQVTMMFWYRQQPGQSLTLIATANQGSEATYESGFVIDKFPISRPNLTFSTLTVSNMSPEDSSIYLCSARDGVRSDFGSGTRLTVV.

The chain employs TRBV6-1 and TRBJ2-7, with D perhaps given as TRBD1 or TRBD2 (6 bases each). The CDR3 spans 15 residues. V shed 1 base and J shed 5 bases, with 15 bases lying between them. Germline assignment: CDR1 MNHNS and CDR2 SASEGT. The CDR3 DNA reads TGTGCCAGCAGTGAAGGTGGCAGGGGACTCCACGAGCAGTACGTC. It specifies CASSEGGRGLHEQYV.

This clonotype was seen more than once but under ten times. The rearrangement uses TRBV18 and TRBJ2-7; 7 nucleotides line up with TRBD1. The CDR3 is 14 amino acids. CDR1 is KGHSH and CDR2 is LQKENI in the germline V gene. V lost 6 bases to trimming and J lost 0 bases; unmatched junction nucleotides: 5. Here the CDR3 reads CASSQRTGSYEQYF. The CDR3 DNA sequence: TGTGCCAGCTCCCAGAGGACAGGCTCCTACGAGCAGTACTTC.

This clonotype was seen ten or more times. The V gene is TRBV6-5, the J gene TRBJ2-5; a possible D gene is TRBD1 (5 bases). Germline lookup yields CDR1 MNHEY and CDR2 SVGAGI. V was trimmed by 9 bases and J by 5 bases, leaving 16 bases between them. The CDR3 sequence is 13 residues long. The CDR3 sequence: CARKKTAAETQYF. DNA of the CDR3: TGTGCCAGAAAAAAGACAGCTGCGGAGACCCAGTACTTC.

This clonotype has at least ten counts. CDR3 coding DNA: TGTGCCAGCAGTTACAGACGGCGACTGCGAGGGGTCGAGCAGTACTTC. Translated, it gives CASSYRRRLRGVEQYF. This chain uses TRBV6-5 with TRBJ2-7, with D perhaps being TRBD1 or TRBD2 (5 bases each). CDR1 is MNHEY and CDR2 is SVGAGI in the germline V gene. V shed 2 bases and J shed 6 bases, with 20 bases lying between them. This CDR3 spans 16 amino acids.

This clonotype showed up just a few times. The CDR3: CASSQEGTTDTQYF. As DNA, the CDR3 is TGTGCCAGCAGCCAAGAGGGGACCACAGATACGCAGTATTTT. This chain links TRBV4-2 with TRBJ2-3; D might be TRBD1 or TRBD2, each matching 5 bases. The CDR3 runs to 14 residues. CDR1 and CDR2 from the germline V gene are LGHNA and YNFKEQ. V lost 0 bases, J lost 2 bases, and 6 bases lay in between.

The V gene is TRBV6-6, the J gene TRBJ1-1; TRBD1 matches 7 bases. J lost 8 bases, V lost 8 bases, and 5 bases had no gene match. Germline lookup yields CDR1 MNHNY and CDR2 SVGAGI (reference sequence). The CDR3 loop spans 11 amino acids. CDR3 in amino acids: CASHRDSEAFF. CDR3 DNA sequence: TGTGCCAGCCACAGGGACAGCGAAGCTTTCTTT.

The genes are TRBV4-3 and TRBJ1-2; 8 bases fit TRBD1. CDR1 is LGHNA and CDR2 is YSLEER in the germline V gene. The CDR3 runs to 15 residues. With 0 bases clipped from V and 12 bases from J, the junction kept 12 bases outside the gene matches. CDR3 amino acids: CASSQDRAGTGTHTF. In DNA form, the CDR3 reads TGCGCCAGCAGCCAAGATAGGGCGGGGACAGGAACCCACACCTTC.

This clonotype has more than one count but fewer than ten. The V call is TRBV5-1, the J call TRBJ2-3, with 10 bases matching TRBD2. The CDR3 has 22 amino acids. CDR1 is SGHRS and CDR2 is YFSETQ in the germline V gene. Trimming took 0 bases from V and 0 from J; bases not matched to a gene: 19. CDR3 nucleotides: TGCGCCAGCAGCTTGGCCCGCACTAGCGGGGCCCCCTTACCTTCTAGCACAGATACGCAGTATTTT. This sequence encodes CASSLARTSGAPLPSSTDTQYF.